The entry that follows covers one T cell receptor beta chain sequence. What it recognizes is unknown. The data belong to a study of T cells in Graves' hyperthyroidism and ophthalmopathy. Study observations and caveats: Most thyroid-expanded clonotypes above 0.001 were also found in blood.

This CDR3 comprises 17 residues. V lost 5 bases to trimming and J lost 5 bases, with 22 bases between them. The germline V gene has CDR1 LNHDA and CDR2 SQIVND (reference sequence). There were TCR beta CDR3 regions amplified from RNA transcripts. When the TCR CDR3 underwent first-round RT-PCR, the HTBI primer set was used. TCRdb redid the calling of the multiplex PCR reads with MiXCR, one entry per CDR3 protein. Counted here are fewer than 800,000 distinct CDR3 sequences, about 15% occurring once; the ten biggest clones make up approximately 8%. Sequencing was done on a sample of blood. The chain couples TRBV19 to TRBJ2-1, with a tentative D call TRBD2 (6 bases). This TCR came from a man aged 18 to 30 with Graves' hyperthyroidism. As DNA, the CDR3 is TGTGCCAGTAGTTCCTATCCCACCGGGGGACCTAACAATGAGCAGTTCTTC. This sequence encodes CASSSYPTGGPNNEQFF.